This T cell receptor (beta chain) comes out of a study of blood T cells in healthy people across ages. Study-wide points: Higher diversity, along with more naive CD4+ cells, distinguished long-lived donors from aged donors. Those diversity estimates obtained from one million T cells were thought to be underestimates.

Healthy Russian Caucasian donors spanned ages about 6 to 100 years. Concerning this clonotype itself: Its antigen is currently unknown.

The CDR3 is made up of 11 amino acids. The V and J ends lost 7 bases and 5 bases respectively, with 9 bases between them. The germline V gene has CDR1 DFQATT and CDR2 SNEGSKA (reference sequence). A sample-barcoded 5' primer and a J-beta primer mix were used in a second PCR of roughly 6 to 11 cycles. Each CDR3 protein is one row after TCRdb ran MiXCR on the 5' RACE reads. The data hold approximately 800,000 distinct CDR3 sequences, with about 47% observed a single time. Sample: blood. The origin of this receptor is a man older than 75 in good health. The chain carries TRBV20-1 and TRBJ2-1; D might be TRBD2 (7 bases). The CDR3 nucleotides are TGCAGTGGGGGGGGGCACAATGAGCAGTTCTTC. Encoded protein: CSGGGHNEQFF.